Reported below is one TCR beta chain. Its antigen remains unidentified. This sample was included in a study of cytomegalovirus exposure and HLA in healthy donors. Study-level information: Unique TCRs numbering 75 million to 95 million, obtained from HLA-typed donors, made up an early data release. Overall study findings and caveats: A later analysis linked a missense variant in DCLRE1C to the trimming of TCR beta V and J genes. As a later analysis showed, several of the most significant clusters appeared to be linked to common viral pathogens.

It was with 60 Vbeta and 13 Jbeta primers that the PCR ran. Method: immunoSEQ multiplex PCR; TCRdb's copy keeps in-frame clones and lacks some. The sample shows some 170,000 clones, about two thirds of them seen only once. Sequences were obtained from PBMCs. The origin of this receptor is a woman aged 30 to 39 in good health and CMV-seronegative.

CDR3 in amino acids: CASSGTGGSYEQYF. The DNA of the CDR3 is TGCGCCAGCAGCGGGACAGGGGGCTCCTACGAGCAGTACTTC. This chain links TRBV5-1 with TRBJ2-7, with 11 bases lining up with TRBD1. V trimming: 4 bases; J trimming: 0 bases; junction bases outside the gene matches: 0. This CDR3 spans 14 amino acids. Germline V gene sequence: CDR1 SGHRS, CDR2 YFSETQ. The whole variable domain, filled in from reference TRBV5-1 and TRBJ2-7, reads KAGVTQTPRYLIKTRGQQVTLSCSPISGHRSVSWYQQTPGQGLQFLFEYFSETQRNKGNFPGRFSGRQFSNSRSEMNVSTLELGDSALYLCASSGTGGSYEQYFGPGTRLTVT.